The 30 T cell receptor beta chains listed next were all sequenced from one sample in a study of control samples from healthy donors and cancer patients. Repertoires were generated with immunoSEQ multiplex PCR, while TCRdb's copy carries only in-frame clones and drops some. The sample has about 130,000 clones, around 94% seen once. The sample was PBMCs. The receptors were sampled from a man aged 55 to 70 with colorectal cancer.

The chain carries TRBV5-4 and TRBJ2-3; TRBD2 aligns across 14 bases. CDR1 and CDR2 (germline): SGHNT, YYREEE (reference sequence). The CDR3 is 15 amino acids. V shed 0 bases and J 6 bases; nucleotides not matched to a gene: 0. The CDR3 region has the DNA TGTGCCAGCAGCTTGGGACTAGCGGGGGGGGATACGCAGTATTTT. Its translation: CASSLGLAGGDTQYF.

The sample holds one count of this clone. The chain employs TRBV7-2 and TRBJ1-1; TRBD1 matches at 7 bases. The CDR3 runs 14 residues. Losses at the gene ends were 5 bases for V and 5 bases for J; bases not matched to a gene: 8. CDR1 is SGHTA and CDR2 is FQGNSA in the germline V gene. The CDR3 spells CASSPQGSITEAFF. CDR3 nucleotides: TGTGCCAGCAGCCCACAGGGGTCTATAACTGAAGCTTTCTTT.

The chain recombines TRBV30 with TRBJ1-3; D not resolved. The CDR3 has 15 residues. V lost 2 bases and J lost 0, with 11 bases in between. Germline V gives CDR1 GTSNPN, CDR2 SVGIG (reference sequence). The CDR3 here is CAWSTGVYSGNTIYF. CDR3 sequence (DNA): TGTGCCTGGAGTACCGGGGTCTACTCTGGAAACACCATATATTTT.

The chain combines TRBV4-3 with TRBJ2-3; the D gene is possibly TRBD2 (5 bases). Trimming removed 0 bases from V and 8 bases from J, with 12 bases in between. CDR3 length: 14 residues. The V gene's germline CDR1 is LGHNA and CDR2 YSLEER. Here the CDR3 reads CASSQEPSGSTQYF. The CDR3 nucleotides are TGCGCCAGCAGCCAAGAGCCCTCGGGATCTACGCAGTATTTT.

This chain links TRBV12-2 with TRBJ2-1; the table assigns TRBD2, which was not confirmed against the DNA. TRBV12-2 corresponds to a pseudogene. The CDR3 covers 15 residues. The CDR3 region is CASRLVATPRNEQFF. CDR3 nucleotides: TGTGCAAGTCGCTTAGTGGCTACCCCGAGGAATGAGCAGTTCTTC.

The genes are TRBV27 and TRBJ2-3; TRBD2 matches 8 bases. Germline trimming cut 2 bases from V and 3 bases from J; bases unmatched to any gene: 4. This CDR3 comprises 15 residues. Per germline, CDR1 MNHEY and CDR2 SMNVEV (reference sequence). This CDR3 reads CASSLRAGDTDTQYF. The CDR3 DNA sequence: TGTGCCAGCAGTTTACGAGCGGGGGATACAGATACGCAGTATTTT.

The chain carries TRBV11-2 and TRBJ2-1, with D uncertain. Germline CDR1 is SGHAT and CDR2 is FQNNGV. This CDR3 comprises 11 residues. V shed 5 bases and J shed 6 bases, with 5 bases lying between them. CDR3 DNA: TGTGCCAGCAGCGTAATCAATGAGCAGTTCTTC. Amino acid sequence: CASSVINEQFF.

The chain joins TRBV9 to TRBJ2-5, with D hard to call. The V end lost 7 bases, the J end lost 4 bases, and 14 bases lay between the germline ends. The CDR3 spans 13 residues. Germline V CDR1 and CDR2: SGDLS, YYNGEE. The CDR3 region has the DNA TGTGCCAGCTCGGTCCAGGTTGGAGAGACCCAGTACTTC. Amino acid sequence: CASSVQVGETQYF.

J is TRBJ2-3 and V is TRBV2, with 7 bases matching TRBD2. The V segment lost 4 bases and the J segment 0 bases; nucleotides outside the gene matches: 4. The V gene's germline CDR1 is SNHLY and CDR2 FYNNEI. The CDR3 contains 15 residues. The CDR3 is CASSGEGLSTDTQYF. For the CDR3, the DNA is TGTGCCAGCAGTGGGGAGGGACTGAGCACAGATACGCAGTATTTT.

The chain uses TRBV28 and TRBJ2-7; a possible D gene is TRBD1 (6 bases). V gave up 8 bases and J gave up 7 bases, with 18 bases separating them. The CDR3 length is 13 residues. Germline V gives CDR1 MDHEN, CDR2 SYDVKM. The chain's CDR3 is CASAQTGKGEQYF. The CDR3 DNA sequence: TGTGCCAGCGCCCAAACAGGGAAGGGGGAGCAGTACTTC.

The rearrangement joins TRBV12-5 to TRBJ2-1, with 11 bases lining up with TRBD2. Germline CDR1 is LGHNT and CDR2 is FRNRAP. V was clipped by 1 base and J by 6 bases; unmatched bases: 2. The CDR3 covers 15 residues. The CDR3 is CASGLGLAGSNEQFF. The CDR3 coding sequence is TGTGCTAGTGGTTTGGGACTAGCGGGGAGCAATGAGCAGTTCTTC.

The chain couples TRBV11-2 to TRBJ2-5; no firm D call. Trimming took off 1 base at V and 2 bases at J, with 8 bases between the two ends. The CDR3 is made up of 14 amino acids. The germline CDR1 and CDR2 sequences are SGHAT and FQNNGV. CDR3 region: CASSLVALQETQYF. CDR3 sequence (DNA): TGTGCCAGCAGCTTAGTGGCTTTACAAGAGACCCAGTACTTC.

The chain carries TRBV6-4 and TRBJ1-2; D may be TRBD1 (5 bases). Per the germline V gene, CDR1 is MRHNA and CDR2 is SNTAGT. Trimming stripped 0 bases from V and 4 bases from J, with 18 bases between. This CDR3 spans 17 amino acids. The CDR3 DNA follows: TGTGCCAGCAGTGACTCGATTGTTGGGGGAGATCTCTATGGCTACACCTTC. Translated, it gives CASSDSIVGGDLYGYTF.

This chain connects TRBV5-5 to TRBJ1-2; tentative D call: TRBD1 (6 bases). Germline V gene data show CDR1 as SGHKS and CDR2 as YYEKEE (reference sequence). V lost 2 bases and J 3 bases, leaving 17 bases between the germline ends. The length of the CDR3 is 16 residues. The CDR3 here is CASSLAGDLTHYGYTF. CDR3 nucleotide sequence: TGTGCCAGCAGCTTAGCAGGGGACCTCACCCACTATGGCTACACCTTC.

This clone was picked up one time. This rearrangement joins TRBV18 to TRBJ1-1, with D perhaps matching TRBD1 (5 bases). Per the germline V gene, CDR1 is KGHSH and CDR2 is LQKENI. This CDR3 contains 16 residues. Deletions cut 1 base from V and 3 bases from J, with 15 bases between. CDR3 DNA: TGTGCCAGCTCACCACAGGGGCTCCGGGTGGACACTGAAGCTTTCTTT. Protein sequence: CASSPQGLRVDTEAFF.

V usage is TRBV6-5 and J usage is TRBJ2-2; TRBD1 agrees at 7 bases. This CDR3 has 15 residues. The J segment lost 3 bases and the V segment lost 0 bases, leaving 1 base of the junction unmatched. Germline V gives CDR1 MNHEY, CDR2 SVGAGI. CDR3 in amino acids: CASSYSTGDTGELFF. The DNA for the CDR3 is TGTGCCAGCAGTTACTCAACAGGGGACACCGGGGAGCTGTTTTTT.

The V and J genes are TRBV6-5 and TRBJ1-4; D is uncertain. Trimming removed 10 bases from V and 5 bases from J, with 8 bases in between. The germline CDR1 and CDR2 sequences are MNHEY and SVGAGI. The CDR3 covers 11 residues. This CDR3 reads CATRLNEKLFF. CDR3 nucleotides: TGTGCCACTAGACTAAATGAAAAACTGTTTTTT.

This clone was observed a single time. V usage is TRBV5-1 and J usage is TRBJ2-1, with D possibly being TRBD2 (7 bases). Germline CDR1 is SGHRS and CDR2 is YFSETQ. Between the trimmed V and J ends, which lost 6 bases and 6 bases, there was a span of 13 bases. There are 13 residues in the CDR3. The CDR3, as DNA: TGCGCCAGCACGGCGGGGGCCACCAATGAGCAGTTCTTC. It encodes CASTAGATNEQFF.

The gene calls are TRBV24-1 and TRBJ2-3; D assignment may be TRBD1 or TRBD2 (5 bases each). CDR3 length: 13 residues. Germline CDR1 is KGHDR and CDR2 is SFDVKD. The germline V and J ends were trimmed by 9 bases and 6 bases, with 15 bases remaining between them. This CDR3 is CATQLGTRDTQYF. In DNA, the CDR3 is TGTGCCACCCAGTTAGGGACCCGGGATACGCAGTATTTT.

The chain recombines TRBV27 with TRBJ1-1; 7 bases line up with TRBD1. The germline V gene has CDR1 MNHEY and CDR2 SMNVEV (reference sequence). V lost 5 bases, J lost 1 base, and 10 bases stayed unmatched. There are 16 residues in the CDR3. The chain's CDR3 is CASSPRTGWANTEAFF. CDR3 nucleotides: TGTGCCAGCAGTCCCAGGACAGGCTGGGCGAACACTGAAGCTTTCTTT.

This chain uses TRBV28 with TRBJ1-2; D might be TRBD1 (6 bases). The CDR3 loop spans 14 amino acids. Germline V lookup: CDR1 MDHEN, CDR2 SYDVKM. Trimming pared 5 bases from V and 8 bases from J, leaving 18 bases between. CDR3 loop: CASSPFSGEGGYTF. The CDR3 bases are TGTGCCAGCAGTCCCTTCTCAGGGGAAGGGGGCTACACCTTC.

The V gene is TRBV5-1, the J gene TRBJ1-2, with 12 nucleotides matching TRBD1. The CDR3 runs 17 residues. CDR1 and CDR2 (germline): SGHRS, YFSETQ. V trimming: 0 bases; J trimming: 2 bases; junction bases outside the gene matches: 5. CDR3 loop: CASSLGGQGAPNYGYTF. The CDR3 DNA reads TGCGCCAGCAGCTTGGGGGGACAGGGGGCTCCCAACTATGGCTACACCTTC.

The chain employs TRBV19 and TRBJ1-5; D may be TRBD1 (6 bases). The V end lost 7 bases, the J end lost 4 bases, and 17 bases lay between the germline ends. The CDR3 runs 15 residues. Germline CDR1 is LNHDA and CDR2 is SQIVND (reference sequence). In nucleotides, the CDR3 is TGTGCCAGTAACATGCAGACAGGACTAAATCAGCCCCAGCATTTT. It yields the protein CASNMQTGLNQPQHF.

This sequence joins TRBV6-2 or TRBV6-3 and TRBJ2-7, with TRBD1 matching over 12 bases. Germline V CDR1 and CDR2: MNHEY, SVGEGT. There are 16 residues in the CDR3. V lost 6 bases, J lost 2 bases, and 8 bases stayed unmatched. The CDR3: CASSRDRGRSAYEQYF. The CDR3 DNA follows: TGTGCCAGCAGCCGGGACAGGGGGCGGTCCGCCTACGAGCAGTACTTC.

The V gene is TRBV6-6, the J gene TRBJ2-5, with D maybe TRBD2 (5 bases). The ends were cut back, 0 bases at V and 0 bases at J, with 5 bases in the middle. CDR3 length: 14 amino acids. Germline V gene sequence: CDR1 MNHNY, CDR2 SVGAGI (reference sequence). The CDR3 bases are TGTGCCAGCAGTTACTCCGGGGACCAAGAGACCCAGTACTTC. It encodes CASSYSGDQETQYF.

The gene calls are TRBV6-5 and TRBJ2-1, with D perhaps matching TRBD1 or TRBD2 (5 bases each). V gave up 4 bases and J gave up 2 bases, with 12 bases separating them. This CDR3 has 15 residues. Germline CDR1 MNHEY, CDR2 SVGAGI. In DNA, the CDR3 is TGTGCCAGCAGTTCCCTGGGGGTGCCCTACAATGAGCAGTTCTTC. Translated, it gives CASSSLGVPYNEQFF.

V usage is TRBV4-3 and J usage is TRBJ1-5, with D possibly TRBD1 on 5 matching bases. CDR1 and CDR2 (germline): LGHNA, YSLEER. This CDR3 contains 15 residues. Trimming cost V 0 bases and J 6 bases, with 12 bases left between them. In DNA, the CDR3 is TGCGCCAGCAGCCAAGAGGAAGGGGTGGGTCAGCCCCAGCATTTT. Translating it yields CASSQEEGVGQPQHF.

The chain couples TRBV7-7 to TRBJ2-3, with TRBD1 identical over 7 bases. J was trimmed by 4 bases and V by 5 bases; bases with no gene match: 3. The CDR3 is made up of 13 amino acids. Germline CDR1 SSHAT, CDR2 FNYEAQ (reference sequence). Here the CDR3 reads CASSTDRADTQYF. The CDR3, as DNA: TGTGCCAGCAGCACCGACAGGGCAGATACGCAGTATTTT.

CDR3 sequence reads: CASSRDPGQPTYEQYF. The CDR3 DNA follows: TGCGCCAGCAGCAGGGACCCGGGACAGCCTACCTACGAGCAGTACTTC. This chain uses TRBV5-1 with TRBJ2-7, with 7 bases identical to TRBD1. The ends lost 4 bases at V and 2 bases at J; junction bases unmatched: 12. This CDR3 is 16 amino acids long. Germline V gives CDR1 SGHRS, CDR2 YFSETQ.

The V and J genes are TRBV27 and TRBJ2-7; 8 bases match TRBD1. V gave up 0 bases and J gave up 6 bases; unmatched junction bases: 13. This CDR3 comprises 17 residues. Germline values: CDR1 MNHEY, CDR2 SMNVEV (reference sequence). CDR3: CASSLSYVWAGGAEQYF. CDR3 DNA sequence: TGTGCCAGCAGTTTATCGTATGTTTGGGCAGGGGGCGCCGAGCAGTACTTC.